This T cell receptor (beta chain) was recovered during a study of T cells in Graves' hyperthyroidism and ophthalmopathy. Regions amplified from RNA transcripts were the TCR beta CDR3 regions. TCR CDR3 regions were first amplified by RT-PCR with HTBI primers. MiXCR was run by TCRdb on the multiplex PCR reads, yielding one entry per CDR3 protein. The sample lists 600,000 to 700,000 distinct CDR3 sequences, over 12% seen once, with around 4% in the top ten. Ophthalmopathy patients had moderate-to-severe active disease, CAS ≥3, NOSPECS ≥4, and disease duration under 3 months. Patients were excluded because of uncontrolled infection, other autoimmune disease, pregnancy or lactation. Each 10 ml fresh peripheral blood draw supplied the PBMCs. Study results and caveats: Blood shared most expanded thyroid clonotypes above 0.001.

This clonotype showed up many times. Its antigen is not identified. J lost 6 bases, V lost 4 bases, and 2 bases had no gene match. Germline-derived CDR1 and CDR2 are SGHAT and FQNNGV. The CDR3 has 13 residues. The sample comprised blood. The V gene is TRBV11-2, the J gene TRBJ2-2, with 7 bases that match TRBD2. This TCR derives from a woman aged 40 to 49 with Graves' ophthalmopathy. Written as DNA, the CDR3 is TGTGCCAGCAGCTCCGGACTAGCCGGGGAGCTGTTTTTT. This translates into CASSSGLAGELFF.